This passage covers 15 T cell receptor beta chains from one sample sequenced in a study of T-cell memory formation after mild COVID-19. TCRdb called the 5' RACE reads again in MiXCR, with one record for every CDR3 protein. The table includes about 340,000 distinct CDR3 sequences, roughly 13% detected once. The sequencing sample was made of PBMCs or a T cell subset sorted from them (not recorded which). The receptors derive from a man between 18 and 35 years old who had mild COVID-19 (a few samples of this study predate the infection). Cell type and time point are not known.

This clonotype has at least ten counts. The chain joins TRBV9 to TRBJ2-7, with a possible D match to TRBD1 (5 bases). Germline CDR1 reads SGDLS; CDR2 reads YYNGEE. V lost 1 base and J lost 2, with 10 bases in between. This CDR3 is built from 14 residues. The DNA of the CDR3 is TGTGCCAGCAGCGTACAGGGTGTTCCCTACGAGCAGTACTTC. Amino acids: CASSVQGVPYEQYF.

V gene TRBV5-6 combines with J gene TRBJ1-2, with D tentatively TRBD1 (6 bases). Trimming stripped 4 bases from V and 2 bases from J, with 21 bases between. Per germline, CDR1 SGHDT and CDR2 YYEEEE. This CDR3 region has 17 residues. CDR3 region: CASSVRHRAAVNYGYTF. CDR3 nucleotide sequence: TGTGCCAGCAGCGTTCGCCACAGGGCAGCGGTAAACTATGGCTACACCTTC.

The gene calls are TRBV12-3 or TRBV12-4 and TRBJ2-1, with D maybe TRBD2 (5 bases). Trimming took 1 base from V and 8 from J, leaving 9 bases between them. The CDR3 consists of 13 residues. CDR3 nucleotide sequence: TGTGCCAGCAGTTTAGTTCTAGCACATGAGCAGTTCTTC. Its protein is CASSLVLAHEQFF.

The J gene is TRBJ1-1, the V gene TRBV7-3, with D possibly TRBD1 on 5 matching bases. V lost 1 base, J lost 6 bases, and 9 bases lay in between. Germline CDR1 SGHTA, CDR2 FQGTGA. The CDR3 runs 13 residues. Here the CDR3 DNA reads TGTGCCAGCAGCTTAAGTAGGGGAGCTGAAGCTTTCTTT. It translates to CASSLSRGAEAFF.

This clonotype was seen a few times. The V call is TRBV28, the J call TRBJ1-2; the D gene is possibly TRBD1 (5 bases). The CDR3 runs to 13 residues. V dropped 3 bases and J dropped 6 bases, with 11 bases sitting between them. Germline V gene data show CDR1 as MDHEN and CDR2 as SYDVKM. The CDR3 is CASSFGRVDGYTF. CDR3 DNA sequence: TGTGCCAGCAGTTTCGGCAGGGTCGATGGCTACACCTTC.

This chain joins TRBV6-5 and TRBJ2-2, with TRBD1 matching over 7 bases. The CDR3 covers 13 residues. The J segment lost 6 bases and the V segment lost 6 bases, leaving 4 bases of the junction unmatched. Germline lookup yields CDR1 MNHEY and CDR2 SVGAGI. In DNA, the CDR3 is TGTGCCAGCAGCAGACAGGGATCCGGGGAGCTGTTTTTT. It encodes CASSRQGSGELFF.

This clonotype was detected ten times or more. The CDR3 sequence is CSAAAWGEQETQYF. CDR3 DNA sequence: TGCAGTGCTGCCGCGTGGGGGGAGCAAGAGACCCAGTACTTC. V usage is TRBV20-1 and J usage is TRBJ2-5; tentative D call: TRBD2 (6 bases). From germline, CDR1 is DFQATT and CDR2 SNEGSKA (reference sequence). Trimming shortened V by 5 bases and J by 2 bases, and 15 bases separated the two germline ends. This CDR3 comprises 14 residues.

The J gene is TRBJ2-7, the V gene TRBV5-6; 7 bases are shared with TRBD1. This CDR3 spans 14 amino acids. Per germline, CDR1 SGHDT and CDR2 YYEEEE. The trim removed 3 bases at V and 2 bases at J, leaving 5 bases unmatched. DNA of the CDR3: TGTGCCAGCAGCTGGGGGACAGAGACCTACGAGCAGTACTTC. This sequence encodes CASSWGTETYEQYF.

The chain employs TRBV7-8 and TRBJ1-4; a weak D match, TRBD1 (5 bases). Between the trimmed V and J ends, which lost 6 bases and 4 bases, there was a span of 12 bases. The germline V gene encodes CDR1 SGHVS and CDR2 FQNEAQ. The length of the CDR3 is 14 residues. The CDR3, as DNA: TGTGCCAGCAGTCCTCAGGGCGGTAATGAAAAACTGTTTTTT. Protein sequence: CASSPQGGNEKLFF.

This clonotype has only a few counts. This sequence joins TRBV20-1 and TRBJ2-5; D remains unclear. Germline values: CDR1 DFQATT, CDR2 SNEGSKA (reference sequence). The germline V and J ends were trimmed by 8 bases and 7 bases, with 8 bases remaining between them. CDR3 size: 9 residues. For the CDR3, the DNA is TGCAGTCTCCCCGGGACCCAGTACTTC. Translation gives CSLPGTQYF.

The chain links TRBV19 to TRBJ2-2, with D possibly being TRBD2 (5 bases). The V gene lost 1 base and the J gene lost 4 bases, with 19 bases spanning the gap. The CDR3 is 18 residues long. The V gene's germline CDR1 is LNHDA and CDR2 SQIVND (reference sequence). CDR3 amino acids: CASSIVVGSYIGTGELFF. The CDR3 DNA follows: TGTGCCAGTAGTATAGTCGTGGGGAGCTATATCGGCACCGGGGAGCTGTTTTTT.

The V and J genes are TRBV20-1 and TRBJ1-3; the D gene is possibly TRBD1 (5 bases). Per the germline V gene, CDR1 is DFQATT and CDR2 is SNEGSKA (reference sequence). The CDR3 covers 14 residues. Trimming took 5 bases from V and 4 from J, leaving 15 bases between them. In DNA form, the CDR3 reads TGCAGTGCTCCGCCGCCCGGGGCAGGAAACACCATATATTTT. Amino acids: CSAPPPGAGNTIYF.

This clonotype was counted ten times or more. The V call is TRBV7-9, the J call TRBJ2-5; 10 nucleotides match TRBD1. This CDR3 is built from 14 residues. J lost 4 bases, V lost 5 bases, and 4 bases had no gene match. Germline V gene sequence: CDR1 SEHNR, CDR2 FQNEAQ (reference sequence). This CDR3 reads CASSPGQGRETQYF. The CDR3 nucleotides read TGTGCCAGCAGCCCGGGACAGGGGAGAGAGACCCAGTACTTC.

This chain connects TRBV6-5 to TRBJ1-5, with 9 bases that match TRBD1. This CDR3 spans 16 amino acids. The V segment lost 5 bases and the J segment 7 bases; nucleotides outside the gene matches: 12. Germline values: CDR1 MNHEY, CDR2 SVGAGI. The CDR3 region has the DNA TGTGCCAGCAGTCAAACCGGGACAGGGATCGTCCAGCCCCAGCATTTT. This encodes CASSQTGTGIVQPQHF.

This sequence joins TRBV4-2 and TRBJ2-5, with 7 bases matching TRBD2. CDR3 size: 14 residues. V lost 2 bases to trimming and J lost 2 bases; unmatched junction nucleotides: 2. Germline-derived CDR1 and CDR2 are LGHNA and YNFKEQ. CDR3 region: CASSQQGGQETQYF. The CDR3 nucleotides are TGTGCCAGCAGCCAACAGGGAGGGCAAGAGACCCAGTACTTC.